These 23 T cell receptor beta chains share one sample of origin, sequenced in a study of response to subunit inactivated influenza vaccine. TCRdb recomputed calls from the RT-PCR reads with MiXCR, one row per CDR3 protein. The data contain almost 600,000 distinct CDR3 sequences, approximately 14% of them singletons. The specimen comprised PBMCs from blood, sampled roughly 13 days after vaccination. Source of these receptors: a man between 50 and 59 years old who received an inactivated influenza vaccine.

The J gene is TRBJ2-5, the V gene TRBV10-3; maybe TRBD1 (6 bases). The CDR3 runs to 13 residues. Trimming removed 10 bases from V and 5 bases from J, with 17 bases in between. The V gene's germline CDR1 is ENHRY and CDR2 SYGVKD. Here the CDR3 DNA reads TGTGCCACCACGGACAGTCCGGCGGAGACCCAGTACTTC. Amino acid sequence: CATTDSPAETQYF.

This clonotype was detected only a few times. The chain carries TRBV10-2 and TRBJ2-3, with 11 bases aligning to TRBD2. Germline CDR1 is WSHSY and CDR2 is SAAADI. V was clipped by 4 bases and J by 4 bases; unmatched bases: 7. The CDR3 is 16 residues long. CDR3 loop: CASSGRLAGIPDTQYF. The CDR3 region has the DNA TGCGCCAGCAGTGGGAGACTAGCGGGGATCCCAGATACGCAGTATTTT.

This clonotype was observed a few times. The CDR3 loop is CASSLQRAEETQYF. The CDR3 nucleotides read TGTGCCAGCAGTTTGCAAAGAGCGGAAGAGACCCAGTACTTC. This chain joins TRBV12-3 or TRBV12-4 and TRBJ2-5; maybe TRBD2 (5 bases). With 3 bases removed from V and 3 bases from J, the gap between germline ends came to 11 bases. This CDR3 spans 14 amino acids.

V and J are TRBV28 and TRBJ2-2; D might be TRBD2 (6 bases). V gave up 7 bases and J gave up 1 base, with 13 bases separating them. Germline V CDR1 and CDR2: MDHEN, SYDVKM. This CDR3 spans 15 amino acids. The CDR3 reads CASKAPGVNTGELFF. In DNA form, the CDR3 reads TGTGCCAGCAAGGCGCCGGGAGTGAACACCGGGGAGCTGTTTTTT.

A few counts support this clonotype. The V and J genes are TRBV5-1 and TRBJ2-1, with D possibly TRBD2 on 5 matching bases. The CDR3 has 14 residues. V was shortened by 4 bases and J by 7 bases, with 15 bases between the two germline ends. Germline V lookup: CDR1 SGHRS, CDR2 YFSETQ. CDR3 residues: CASSMLRVPNEQFF. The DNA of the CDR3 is TGCGCCAGCAGCATGCTGCGGGTGCCGAATGAGCAGTTCTTC. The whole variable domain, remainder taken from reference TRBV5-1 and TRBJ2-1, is KAGVTQTPRYLIKTRGQQVTLSCSPISGHRSVSWYQQTPGQGLQFLFEYFSETQRNKGNFPGRFSGRQFSNSRSEMNVSTLELGDSALYLCASSMLRVPNEQFFGPGTRLTVL.

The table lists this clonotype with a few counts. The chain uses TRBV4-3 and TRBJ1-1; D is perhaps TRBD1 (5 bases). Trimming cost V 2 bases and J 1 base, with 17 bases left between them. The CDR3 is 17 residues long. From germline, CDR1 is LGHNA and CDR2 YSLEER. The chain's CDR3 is CASSQRPRGGGNTEAFF. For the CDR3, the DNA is TGCGCCAGCAGCCAACGGCCGCGTGGGGGTGGGAACACTGAAGCTTTCTTT.

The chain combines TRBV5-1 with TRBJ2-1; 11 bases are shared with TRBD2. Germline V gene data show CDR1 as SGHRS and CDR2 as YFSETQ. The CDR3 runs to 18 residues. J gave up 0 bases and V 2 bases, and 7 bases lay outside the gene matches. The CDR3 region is CASSFVLAGGGSYNEQFF. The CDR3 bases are TGCGCCAGCAGCTTCGTGCTAGCGGGGGGAGGCTCCTACAATGAGCAGTTCTTC.

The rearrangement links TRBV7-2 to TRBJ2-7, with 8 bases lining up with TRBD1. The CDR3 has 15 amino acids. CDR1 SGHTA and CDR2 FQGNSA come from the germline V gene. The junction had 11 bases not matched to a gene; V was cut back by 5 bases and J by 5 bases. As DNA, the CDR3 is TGTGCCAGCAGCCCGAGGGCAGGGGGCGTCCACGAGCAGTACTTC. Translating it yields CASSPRAGGVHEQYF.

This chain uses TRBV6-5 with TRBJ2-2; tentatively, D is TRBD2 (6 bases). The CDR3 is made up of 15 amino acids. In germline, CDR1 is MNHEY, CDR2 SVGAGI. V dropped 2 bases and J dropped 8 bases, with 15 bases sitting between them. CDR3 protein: CASSYVLAGRGELFF. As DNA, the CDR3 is TGTGCCAGCAGTTACGTGCTAGCTGGGAGGGGGGAGCTGTTTTTT.

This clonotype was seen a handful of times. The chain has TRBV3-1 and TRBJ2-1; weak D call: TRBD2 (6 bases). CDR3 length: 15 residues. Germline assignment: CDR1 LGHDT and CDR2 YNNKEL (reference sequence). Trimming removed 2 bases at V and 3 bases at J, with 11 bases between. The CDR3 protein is CASSQSGVLYNEQFF. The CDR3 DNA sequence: TGTGCCAGCAGCCAATCGGGGGTGCTCTACAATGAGCAGTTCTTC.

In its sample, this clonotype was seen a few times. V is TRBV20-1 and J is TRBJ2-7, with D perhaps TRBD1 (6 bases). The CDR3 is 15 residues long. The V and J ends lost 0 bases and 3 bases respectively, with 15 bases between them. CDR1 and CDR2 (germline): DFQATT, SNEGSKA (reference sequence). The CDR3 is CSARDGTTGNYEQYF. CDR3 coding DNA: TGCAGTGCTAGAGACGGAACAACAGGGAACTACGAGCAGTACTTC.

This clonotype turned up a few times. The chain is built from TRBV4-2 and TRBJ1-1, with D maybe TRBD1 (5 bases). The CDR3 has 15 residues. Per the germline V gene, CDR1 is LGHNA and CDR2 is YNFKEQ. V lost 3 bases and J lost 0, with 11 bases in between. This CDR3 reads CASSQGTDLNTEAFF. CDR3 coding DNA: TGTGCCAGCAGCCAGGGGACGGATTTGAACACTGAAGCTTTCTTT.

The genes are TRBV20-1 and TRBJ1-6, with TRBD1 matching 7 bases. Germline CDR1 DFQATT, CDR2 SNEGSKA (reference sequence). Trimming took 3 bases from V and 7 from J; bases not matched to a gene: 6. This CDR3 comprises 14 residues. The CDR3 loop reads CSARPGQTNSPLHF. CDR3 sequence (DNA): TGCAGTGCTAGGCCGGGACAGACGAATTCACCCCTCCACTTT.

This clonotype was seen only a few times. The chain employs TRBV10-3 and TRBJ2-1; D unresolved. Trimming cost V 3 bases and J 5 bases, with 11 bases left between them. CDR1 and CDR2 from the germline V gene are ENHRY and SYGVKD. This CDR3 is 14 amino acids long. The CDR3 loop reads CAISDELPNNEQFF. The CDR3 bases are TGTGCCATCAGTGATGAACTACCAAACAATGAGCAGTTCTTC.

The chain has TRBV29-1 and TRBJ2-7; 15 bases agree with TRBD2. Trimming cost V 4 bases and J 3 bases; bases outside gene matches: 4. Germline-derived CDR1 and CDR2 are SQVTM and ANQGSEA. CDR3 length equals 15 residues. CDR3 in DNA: TGCAGCGTTGGTGGGACTAGCGGGAGGATCTACGAGCAGTACTTC. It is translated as CSVGGTSGRIYEQYF.

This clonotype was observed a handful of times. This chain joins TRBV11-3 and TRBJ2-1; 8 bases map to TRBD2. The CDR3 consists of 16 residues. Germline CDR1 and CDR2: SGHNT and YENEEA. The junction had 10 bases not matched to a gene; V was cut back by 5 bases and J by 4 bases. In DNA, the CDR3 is TGTGCCAGCAGCCGGGGGGGGATGGGTAATTACAATGAGCAGTTCTTC. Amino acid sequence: CASSRGGMGNYNEQFF.

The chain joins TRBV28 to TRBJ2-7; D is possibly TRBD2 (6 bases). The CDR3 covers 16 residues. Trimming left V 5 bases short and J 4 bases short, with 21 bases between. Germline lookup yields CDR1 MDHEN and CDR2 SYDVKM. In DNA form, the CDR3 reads TGTGCCAGCAGTCCTGACGCCGGGAGAGGGATATACGAGCAGTACTTC. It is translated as CASSPDAGRGIYEQYF.

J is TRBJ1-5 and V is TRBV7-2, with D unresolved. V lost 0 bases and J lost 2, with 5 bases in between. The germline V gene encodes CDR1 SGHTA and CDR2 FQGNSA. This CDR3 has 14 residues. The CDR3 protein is CASSLARGNQPQHF. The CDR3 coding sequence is TGTGCCAGCAGCTTAGCACGGGGCAATCAGCCCCAGCATTTT.

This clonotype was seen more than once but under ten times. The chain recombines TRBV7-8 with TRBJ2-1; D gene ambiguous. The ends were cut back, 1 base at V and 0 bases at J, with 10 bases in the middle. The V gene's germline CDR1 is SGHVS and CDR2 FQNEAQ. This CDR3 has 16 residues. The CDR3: CASSLERITSYNEQFF. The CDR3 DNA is TGTGCCAGCAGCTTAGAGAGGATTACCTCCTACAATGAGCAGTTCTTC.

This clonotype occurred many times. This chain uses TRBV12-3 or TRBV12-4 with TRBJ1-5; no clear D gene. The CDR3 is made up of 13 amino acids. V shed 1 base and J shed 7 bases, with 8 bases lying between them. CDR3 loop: CASSLGVRQPQHF. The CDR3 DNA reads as TGTGCCAGCAGTTTAGGGGTAAGACAGCCCCAGCATTTT.

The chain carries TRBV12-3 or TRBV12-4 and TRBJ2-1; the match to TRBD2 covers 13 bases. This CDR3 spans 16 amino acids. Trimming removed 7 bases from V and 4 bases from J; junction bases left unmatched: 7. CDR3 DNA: TGTGCCAGCACCACCCCGGGACTAGCGGGATACAATGAGCAGTTCTTC. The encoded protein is CASTTPGLAGYNEQFF.

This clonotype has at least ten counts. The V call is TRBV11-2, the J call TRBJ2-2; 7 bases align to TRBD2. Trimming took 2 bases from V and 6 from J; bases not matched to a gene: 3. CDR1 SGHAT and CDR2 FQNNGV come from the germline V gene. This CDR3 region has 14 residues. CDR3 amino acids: CASSLWGRAGELFF. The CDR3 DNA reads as TGTGCCAGCAGCTTATGGGGGAGGGCCGGGGAGCTGTTTTTT.

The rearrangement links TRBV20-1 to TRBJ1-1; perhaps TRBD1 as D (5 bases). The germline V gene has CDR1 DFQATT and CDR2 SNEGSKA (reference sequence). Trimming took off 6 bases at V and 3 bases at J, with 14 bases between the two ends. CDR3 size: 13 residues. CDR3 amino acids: CSAPVGDDTEAFF. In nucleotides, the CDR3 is TGCAGTGCGCCTGTAGGGGACGACACTGAAGCTTTCTTT.